What follows are 5 T cell receptor beta chains derived from one specimen sequenced in a study of OX40 agonist ivuxolimab in advanced cancers. This table comes from immunoSEQ multiplex PCR, and its TCRdb copy is limited to in-frame clones, with some not included. Of around 64,000 clones listed, more than 75% are singletons. Sequences were derived from CD4+ or CD8+ T cells sorted from blood, sampled in a trial of the OX40 agonist ivuxolimab. The receptors were gathered from an adult with an advanced solid tumor such as melanoma, head and neck, liver or kidney cancer.

V is TRBV27 and J is TRBJ2-2, with 11 bases fitting TRBD2. This CDR3 has 17 residues. The trim removed 5 bases at V and 6 bases at J, leaving 11 bases unmatched. CDR1 is MNHEY and CDR2 is SMNVEV in the germline V gene (reference sequence). The CDR3, as DNA: TGTGCCAGCAGTGGAAAGATAGCGGGAGGGGGTCCCGGGGAGCTGTTTTTT. Amino acid sequence: CASSGKIAGGGPGELFF.

The chain recombines TRBV28 with TRBJ2-5; a possible D gene is TRBD1 (6 bases). Germline CDR1 is MDHEN and CDR2 is SYDVKM. This CDR3 spans 14 amino acids. With 2 bases removed from V and 4 bases from J, the gap between germline ends came to 11 bases. The CDR3 nucleotides read TGTGCCAGCAGTTTAATCGGCAGGGGAGAGACCCAGTACTTC. Translated, it gives CASSLIGRGETQYF.

This clone was seen a single time. The V gene is TRBV7-2, the J gene TRBJ1-1; D remains ambiguous. In germline, CDR1 is SGHTA, CDR2 FQGNSA. The V gene lost 0 bases and the J gene lost 6 bases, with 14 bases spanning the gap. CDR3 length: 15 amino acids. CDR3 sequence (DNA): TGTGCCAGCAGCTTAGCTGGGCCCCAGAGGCCTGAAGCTTTCTTT. Translated: CASSLAGPQRPEAFF.

The genes are TRBV28 and TRBJ1-3; the D is unclear. V lost 3 bases and J 0 bases, leaving 9 bases between the germline ends. The CDR3 length is 15 residues. Germline CDR1 and CDR2: MDHEN and SYDVKM. The CDR3 sequence: CASSFPLSSGNTIYF. CDR3 coding DNA: TGTGCCAGCAGTTTTCCACTGAGCTCTGGAAACACCATATATTTT.

The chain recombines TRBV2 with TRBJ1-4; D gene uncertain. CDR1 is SNHLY and CDR2 is FYNNEI in the germline V gene. This CDR3 comprises 13 residues. Trimming cost V 4 bases and J 8 bases, with 11 bases left between them. The CDR3 DNA reads TGTGCCAGCAGTGGGATGGGTTGGGAAAAACTGTTTTTT. Encoded protein: CASSGMGWEKLFF.